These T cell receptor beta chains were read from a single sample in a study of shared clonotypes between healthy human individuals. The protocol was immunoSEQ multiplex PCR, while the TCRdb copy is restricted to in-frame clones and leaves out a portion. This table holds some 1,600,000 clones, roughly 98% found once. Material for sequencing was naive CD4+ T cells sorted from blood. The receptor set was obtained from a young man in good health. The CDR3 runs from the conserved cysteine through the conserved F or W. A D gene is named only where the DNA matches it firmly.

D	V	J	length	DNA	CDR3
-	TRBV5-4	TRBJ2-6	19	TGTGCCAGCAGCTTGGATCACAGGGGGGGGGCCTCTGGGGCCAACGTCCTGACTTTC	CASSLDHRGGASGANVLTF
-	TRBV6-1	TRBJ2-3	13	TGTGCCAGCAACCGGGACCCCGAGGATACGCAGTATTTT	CASNRDPEDTQYF
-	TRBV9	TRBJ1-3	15	TGTGCCAGCAGCGTAGAAGGCAGGGGAGGAAACACCATATATTTT	CASSVEGRGGNTIYF
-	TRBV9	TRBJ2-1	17	TGTGCCAGCAGCGTAGAACTAGGTTCGCCTTCCTACAATGAGCAGTTCTTC	CASSVELGSPSYNEQFF
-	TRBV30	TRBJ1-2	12	TGTGCCTGTATGGAAGGGGCGAGGGGCTACACCTTC	CACMEGARGYTF
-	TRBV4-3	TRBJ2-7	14	TGCGCCAGCAGCCAAGGGACCCTTCACTACGAGCAGTACTTC	CASSQGTLHYEQYF
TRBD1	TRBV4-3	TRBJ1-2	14	TGCGCCAGCAGCCAAGACAGGGGGGGCTATGGCTACACCTTC	CASSQDRGGYGYTF
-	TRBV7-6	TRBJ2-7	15	TGTGCCAGCAGCTTAGAAGTAGGGGTCTACTACGAGCAGTACTTC	CASSLEVGVYYEQYF
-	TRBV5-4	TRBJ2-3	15	TGTGCCAGCAGCTTGGCACTAGCAATCACAGATACGCAGTATTTT	CASSLALAITDTQYF
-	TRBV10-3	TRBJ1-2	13	TGTGCCATCAGTGAGGGAACGGGTTATGGCTACACCTTC	CAISEGTGYGYTF
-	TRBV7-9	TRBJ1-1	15	TGTGCCAGCAGCCCCCTACGTATGGAAAACACTGAAGCTTTCTTT	CASSPLRMENTEAFF
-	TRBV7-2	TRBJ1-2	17	TGTGCCAGCAGCTTATATGGGGCGGCAGGGAAGAACTATGGCTACACCTTC	CASSLYGAAGKNYGYTF
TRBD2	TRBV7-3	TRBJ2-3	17	TGTGCCAGCAGCTTGTTGGCGGGAGGGCCGGGCACAGATACGCAGTATTTT	CASSLLAGGPGTDTQYF
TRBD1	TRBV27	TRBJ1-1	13	TGTGCCAGCAGTCGGACAGGGGGCACTGAAGCTTTCTTT	CASSRTGGTEAFF
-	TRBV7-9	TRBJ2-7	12	TGTGCCGGAGGGACGGGTCCCTACGAGCAGTACTTC	CAGGTGPYEQYF
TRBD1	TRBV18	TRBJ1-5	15	TGTGCCAGCTCGCGGGACAGGGGGCAGGATCAGCCCCAGCATTTT	CASSRDRGQDQPQHF
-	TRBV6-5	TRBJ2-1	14	TGTGCCAGCAGGGGGCCCACAGACCACAATGAGCAGTTCTTC	CASRGPTDHNEQFF
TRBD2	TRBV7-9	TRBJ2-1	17	TGTGCCAGCAGCGCCACTAGCGGGAGAATGTCCTACAATGAGCAGTTCTTC	CASSATSGRMSYNEQFF
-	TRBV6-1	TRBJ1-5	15	TGTGCCAGCAGTAGGCCCGTGGATAGCAATCAGCCCCAGCATTTT	CASSRPVDSNQPQHF
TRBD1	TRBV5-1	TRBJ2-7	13	TGCGCCAGCAGCTGGGACAGGGGGGACGAGCAGTACTTC	CASSWDRGDEQYF